This T cell receptor beta chain emerged from a study of OX40 agonist ivuxolimab in advanced cancers. The V gene's germline CDR1 is DFQATT and CDR2 SNEGSKA (reference sequence). The V and J ends lost 5 bases and 9 bases respectively, with 8 bases between them. CDR3 size: 10 residues. This table comes from immunoSEQ multiplex PCR, and its TCRdb copy is limited to in-frame clones, with some not included. The sample contains tens of thousands of clones, 80% to 95% of which appear only once. This receptor was taken from an adult with an advanced solid tumor such as melanoma, head and neck, liver or kidney cancer. The sequencing here drew on CD4+ or CD8+ T cells sorted from blood, taken in a trial of the OX40 agonist ivuxolimab. The V and J genes are TRBV20-1 and TRBJ2-1; no clear D. The CDR3 coding sequence is TGCAGTGCTTTAGGTACTGAGCAGTTCTTC. This sequence encodes CSALGTEQFF.